This TCR beta chain was captured in a study of OX40 agonist ivuxolimab in advanced cancers. Germline CDR1 and CDR2: LNHNV and YYDKDF (reference sequence). The CDR3 sequence is 15 residues long. V was pared by 0 bases and J by 4 bases, with 12 bases between. Researchers took blood at baseline, on cycle 4 day 1, and on cycle 7 day 1. With respect to this clone: The target antigen is unknown.

Study conclusions and caveats: A proportion of nonresponders additionally exhibited low normalized T-cell clonal expansion.

The repertoire was sequenced with immunoSEQ multiplex PCR; TCRdb's copy has only in-frame clones and lacks some. This sample carries about 50,000 clones, approximately 88% of them seen once, and the ten largest clones take approximately 13%. The TCR sequence derives from an adult with an advanced solid tumor such as melanoma, head and neck, liver or kidney cancer. The chain recombines TRBV15 with TRBJ1-2, with a weak D call TRBD1 (6 bases). The material was CD4+ or CD8+ T cells sorted from blood, obtained in a trial of the OX40 agonist ivuxolimab. The CDR3 here is CATSRDLGGFYGYTF. CDR3 sequence (DNA): TGTGCCACCAGCAGAGATTTAGGGGGATTCTATGGCTACACCTTC.